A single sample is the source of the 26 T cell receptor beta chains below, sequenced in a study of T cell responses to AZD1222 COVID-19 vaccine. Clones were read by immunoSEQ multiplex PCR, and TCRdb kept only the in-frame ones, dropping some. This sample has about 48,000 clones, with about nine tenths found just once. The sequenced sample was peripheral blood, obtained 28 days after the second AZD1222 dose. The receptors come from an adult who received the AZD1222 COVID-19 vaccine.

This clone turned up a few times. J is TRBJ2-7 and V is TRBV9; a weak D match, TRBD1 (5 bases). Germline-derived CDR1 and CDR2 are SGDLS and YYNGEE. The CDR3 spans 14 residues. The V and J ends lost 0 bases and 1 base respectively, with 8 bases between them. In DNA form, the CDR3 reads TGTGCCAGCAGCGTAGCGGCAGGGTCCTACGAGCAGTACTTC. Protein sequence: CASSVAAGSYEQYF.

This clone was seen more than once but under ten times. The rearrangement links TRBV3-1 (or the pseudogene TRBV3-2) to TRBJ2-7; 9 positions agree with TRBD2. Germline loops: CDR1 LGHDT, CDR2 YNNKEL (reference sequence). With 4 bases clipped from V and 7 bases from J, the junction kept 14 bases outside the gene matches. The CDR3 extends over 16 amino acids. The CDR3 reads CASSLTGLARDGEQYF. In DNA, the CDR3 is TGTGCCAGCAGCCTTACCGGACTAGCGAGAGACGGGGAGCAGTACTTC.

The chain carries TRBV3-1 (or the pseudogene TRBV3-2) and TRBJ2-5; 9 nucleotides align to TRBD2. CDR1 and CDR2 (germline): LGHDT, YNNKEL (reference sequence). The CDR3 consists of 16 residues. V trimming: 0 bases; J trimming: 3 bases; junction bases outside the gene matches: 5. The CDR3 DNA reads TGTGCCAGCAGCCAAGATATCCTAGCGGGGAAAGAGACCCAGTACTTC. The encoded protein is CASSQDILAGKETQYF.

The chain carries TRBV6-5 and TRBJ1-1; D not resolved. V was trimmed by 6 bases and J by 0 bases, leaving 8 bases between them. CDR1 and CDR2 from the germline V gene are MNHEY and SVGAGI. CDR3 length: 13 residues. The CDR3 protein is CASRTDLNTEAFF. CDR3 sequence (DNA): TGTGCCAGCAGGACTGACCTGAACACTGAAGCTTTCTTT.

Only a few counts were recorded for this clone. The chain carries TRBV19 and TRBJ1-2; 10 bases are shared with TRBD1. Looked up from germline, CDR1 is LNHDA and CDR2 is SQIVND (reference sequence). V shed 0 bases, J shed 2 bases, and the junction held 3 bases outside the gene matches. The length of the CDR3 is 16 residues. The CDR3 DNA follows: TGTGCCAGTAGTATAGAGGGACAGGGGTGGAACTATGGCTACACCTTC. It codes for CASSIEGQGWNYGYTF.

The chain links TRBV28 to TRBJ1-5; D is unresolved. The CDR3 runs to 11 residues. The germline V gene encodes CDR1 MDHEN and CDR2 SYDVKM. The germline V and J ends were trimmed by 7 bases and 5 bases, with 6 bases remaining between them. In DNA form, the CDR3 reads TGTGCCAGCAACACCCATCAGCCCCAGCATTTT. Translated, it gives CASNTHQPQHF.

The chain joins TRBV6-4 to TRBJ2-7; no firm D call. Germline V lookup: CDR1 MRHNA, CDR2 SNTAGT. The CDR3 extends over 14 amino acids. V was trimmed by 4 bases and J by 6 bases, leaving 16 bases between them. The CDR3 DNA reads TGTGCCAGCAGTGTCCCCCCCCGTAGGGCCGAGCAGTACTTC. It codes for CASSVPPRRAEQYF.

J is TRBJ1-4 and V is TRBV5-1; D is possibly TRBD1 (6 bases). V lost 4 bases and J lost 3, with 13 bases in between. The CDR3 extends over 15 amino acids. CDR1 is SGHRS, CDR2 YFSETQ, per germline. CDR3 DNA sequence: TGCGCCAGCAGCGCCCGGACAGCTTCTAATGAAAAACTGTTTTTT. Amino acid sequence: CASSARTASNEKLFF.

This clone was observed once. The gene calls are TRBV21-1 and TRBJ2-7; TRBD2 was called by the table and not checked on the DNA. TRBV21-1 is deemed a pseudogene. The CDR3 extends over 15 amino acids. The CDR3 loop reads CASSPGGRSFYEQYF. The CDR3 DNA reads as TGTGCCAGCAGCCCTGGCGGGAGATCATTTTACGAGCAGTACTTC.

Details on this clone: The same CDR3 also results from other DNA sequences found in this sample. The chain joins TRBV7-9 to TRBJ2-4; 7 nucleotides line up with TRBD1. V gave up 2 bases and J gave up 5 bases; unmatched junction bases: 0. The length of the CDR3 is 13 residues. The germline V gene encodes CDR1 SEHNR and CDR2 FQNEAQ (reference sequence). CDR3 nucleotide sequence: TGTGCCAGCAGCTTAACAGGGGAAAACATTCAGTACTTC. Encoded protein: CASSLTGENIQYF.

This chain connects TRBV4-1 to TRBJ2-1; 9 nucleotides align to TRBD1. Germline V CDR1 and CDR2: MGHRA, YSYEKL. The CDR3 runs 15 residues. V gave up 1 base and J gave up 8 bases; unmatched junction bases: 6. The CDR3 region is CASSQARTGVYEQFF. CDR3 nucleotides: TGCGCCAGCAGCCAAGCTAGGACAGGGGTTTATGAGCAGTTCTTC.

CDR3 DNA: TGTGCCAGCAGTTACGTGGCGTCCGCGGGAGGCTACACCTTC. Protein sequence: CASSYVASAGGYTF. J is TRBJ1-2 and V is TRBV6-2 or TRBV6-3; no clear D. The V gene's germline CDR1 is MNHEY and CDR2 SVGEGT. This CDR3 is built from 14 residues. Trimming cost V 2 bases and J 8 bases, with 15 bases left between them.

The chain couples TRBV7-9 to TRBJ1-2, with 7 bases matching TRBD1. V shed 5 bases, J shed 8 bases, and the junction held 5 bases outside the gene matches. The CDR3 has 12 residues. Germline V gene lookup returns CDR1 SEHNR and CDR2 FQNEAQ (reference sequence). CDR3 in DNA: TGTGCCAGCAGCCCAGGGGGTGGCGGCTACACCTTC. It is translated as CASSPGGGGYTF.

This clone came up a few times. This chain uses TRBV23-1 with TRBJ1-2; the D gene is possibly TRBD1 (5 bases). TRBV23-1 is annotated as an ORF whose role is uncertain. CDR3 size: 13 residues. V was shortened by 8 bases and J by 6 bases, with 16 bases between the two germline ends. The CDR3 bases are TGCGCCAGCTCCAGGGTTTGCCCAAATGGCTACACCTTC. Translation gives CASSRVCPNGYTF.

The CDR3 DNA reads TGTGCCAGCAGTCCCTTTGGACAGGGAAACACTGAAGCTTTCTTT. Translated, it gives CASSPFGQGNTEAFF. J is TRBJ1-1 and V is TRBV4-2; 8 nucleotides match TRBD1. V trimming: 6 bases; J trimming: 2 bases; junction bases outside the gene matches: 8. This CDR3 contains 15 residues. Per germline, CDR1 LGHNA and CDR2 YNFKEQ.

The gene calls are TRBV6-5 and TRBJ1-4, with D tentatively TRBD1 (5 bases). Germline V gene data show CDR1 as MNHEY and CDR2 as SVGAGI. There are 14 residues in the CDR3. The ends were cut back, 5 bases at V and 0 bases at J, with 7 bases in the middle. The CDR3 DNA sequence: TGTGCCAGCAGTCAGACAGCAACTAATGAAAAACTGTTTTTT. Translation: CASSQTATNEKLFF.

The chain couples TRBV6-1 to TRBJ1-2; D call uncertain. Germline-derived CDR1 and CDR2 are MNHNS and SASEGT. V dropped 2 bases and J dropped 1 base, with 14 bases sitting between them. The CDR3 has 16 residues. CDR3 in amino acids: CASSEPGTYGNYGYTF. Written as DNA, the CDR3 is TGTGCCAGCAGTGAACCGGGAACATACGGTAACTATGGCTACACCTTC.

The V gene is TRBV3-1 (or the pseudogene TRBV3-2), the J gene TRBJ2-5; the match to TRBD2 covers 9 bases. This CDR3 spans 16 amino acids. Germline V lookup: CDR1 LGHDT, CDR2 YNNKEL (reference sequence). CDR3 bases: TGTGCTACGGGTCCTTCGACTAGCGGAGAACAAGAGACCCAGTACTTC. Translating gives CATGPSTSGEQETQYF.

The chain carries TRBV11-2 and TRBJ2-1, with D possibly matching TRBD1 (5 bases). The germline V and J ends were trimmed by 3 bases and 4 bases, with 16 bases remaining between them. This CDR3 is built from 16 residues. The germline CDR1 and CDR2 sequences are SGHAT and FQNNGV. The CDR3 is CASSFLPGDRYNEQFF. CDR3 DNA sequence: TGTGCCAGCAGCTTTTTGCCGGGTGACAGATACAATGAGCAGTTCTTC.

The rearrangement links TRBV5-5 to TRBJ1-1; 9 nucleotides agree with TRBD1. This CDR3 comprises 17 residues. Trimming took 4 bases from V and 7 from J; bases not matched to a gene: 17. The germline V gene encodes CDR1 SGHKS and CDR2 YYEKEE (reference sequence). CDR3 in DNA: TGTGCCAGCAGCCGCGGGATCACGGGACAGGGAACGGATGAAGCTTTCTTT. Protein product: CASSRGITGQGTDEAFF.

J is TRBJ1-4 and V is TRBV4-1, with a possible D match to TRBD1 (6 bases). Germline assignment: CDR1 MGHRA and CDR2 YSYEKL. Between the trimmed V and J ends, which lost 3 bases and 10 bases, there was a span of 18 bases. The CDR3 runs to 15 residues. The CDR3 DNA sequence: TGCGCCAGCAGCCAGCTAGGGGGAAGGATCGGAAAACTGTTTTTT. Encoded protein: CASSQLGGRIGKLFF.

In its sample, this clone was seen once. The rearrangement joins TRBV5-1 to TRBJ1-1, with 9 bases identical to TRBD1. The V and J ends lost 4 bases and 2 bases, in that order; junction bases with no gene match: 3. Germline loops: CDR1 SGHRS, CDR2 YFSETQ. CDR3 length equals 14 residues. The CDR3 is CASSGGQGNTEAFF. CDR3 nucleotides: TGCGCCAGCAGCGGGGGACAGGGCAACACTGAAGCTTTCTTT.

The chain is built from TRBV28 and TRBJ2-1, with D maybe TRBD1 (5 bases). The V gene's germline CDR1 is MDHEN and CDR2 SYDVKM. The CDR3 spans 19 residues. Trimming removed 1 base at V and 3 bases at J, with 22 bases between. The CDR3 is CASSLSMTVRSSNYNEQFF. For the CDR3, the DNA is TGTGCCAGCAGTTTATCAATGACAGTGCGATCCAGTAACTACAATGAGCAGTTCTTC.

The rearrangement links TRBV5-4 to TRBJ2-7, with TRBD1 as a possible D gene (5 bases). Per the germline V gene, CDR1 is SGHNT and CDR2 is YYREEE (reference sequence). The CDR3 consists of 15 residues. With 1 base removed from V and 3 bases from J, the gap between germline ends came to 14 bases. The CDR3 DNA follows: TGTGCCAGCAGCTTGAGGGGCAGTCCCCTCTACGAGCAGTACTTC. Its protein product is CASSLRGSPLYEQYF.

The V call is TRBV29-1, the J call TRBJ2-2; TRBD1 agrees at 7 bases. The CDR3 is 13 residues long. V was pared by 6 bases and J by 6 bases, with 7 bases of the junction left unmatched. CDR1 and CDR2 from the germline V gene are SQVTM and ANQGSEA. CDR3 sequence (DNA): TGCAGCGTCCGCGACAGGGAGTCCGGGGAGCTGTTTTTT. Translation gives CSVRDRESGELFF.

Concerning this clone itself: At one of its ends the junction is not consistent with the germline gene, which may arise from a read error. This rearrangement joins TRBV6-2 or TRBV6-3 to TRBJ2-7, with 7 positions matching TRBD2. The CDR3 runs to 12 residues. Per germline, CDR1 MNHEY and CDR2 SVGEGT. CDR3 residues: CAISGGDREQYF. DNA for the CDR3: TGTGCCATCAGTGGGGGGGATCGAGAGCAGTACTTC.